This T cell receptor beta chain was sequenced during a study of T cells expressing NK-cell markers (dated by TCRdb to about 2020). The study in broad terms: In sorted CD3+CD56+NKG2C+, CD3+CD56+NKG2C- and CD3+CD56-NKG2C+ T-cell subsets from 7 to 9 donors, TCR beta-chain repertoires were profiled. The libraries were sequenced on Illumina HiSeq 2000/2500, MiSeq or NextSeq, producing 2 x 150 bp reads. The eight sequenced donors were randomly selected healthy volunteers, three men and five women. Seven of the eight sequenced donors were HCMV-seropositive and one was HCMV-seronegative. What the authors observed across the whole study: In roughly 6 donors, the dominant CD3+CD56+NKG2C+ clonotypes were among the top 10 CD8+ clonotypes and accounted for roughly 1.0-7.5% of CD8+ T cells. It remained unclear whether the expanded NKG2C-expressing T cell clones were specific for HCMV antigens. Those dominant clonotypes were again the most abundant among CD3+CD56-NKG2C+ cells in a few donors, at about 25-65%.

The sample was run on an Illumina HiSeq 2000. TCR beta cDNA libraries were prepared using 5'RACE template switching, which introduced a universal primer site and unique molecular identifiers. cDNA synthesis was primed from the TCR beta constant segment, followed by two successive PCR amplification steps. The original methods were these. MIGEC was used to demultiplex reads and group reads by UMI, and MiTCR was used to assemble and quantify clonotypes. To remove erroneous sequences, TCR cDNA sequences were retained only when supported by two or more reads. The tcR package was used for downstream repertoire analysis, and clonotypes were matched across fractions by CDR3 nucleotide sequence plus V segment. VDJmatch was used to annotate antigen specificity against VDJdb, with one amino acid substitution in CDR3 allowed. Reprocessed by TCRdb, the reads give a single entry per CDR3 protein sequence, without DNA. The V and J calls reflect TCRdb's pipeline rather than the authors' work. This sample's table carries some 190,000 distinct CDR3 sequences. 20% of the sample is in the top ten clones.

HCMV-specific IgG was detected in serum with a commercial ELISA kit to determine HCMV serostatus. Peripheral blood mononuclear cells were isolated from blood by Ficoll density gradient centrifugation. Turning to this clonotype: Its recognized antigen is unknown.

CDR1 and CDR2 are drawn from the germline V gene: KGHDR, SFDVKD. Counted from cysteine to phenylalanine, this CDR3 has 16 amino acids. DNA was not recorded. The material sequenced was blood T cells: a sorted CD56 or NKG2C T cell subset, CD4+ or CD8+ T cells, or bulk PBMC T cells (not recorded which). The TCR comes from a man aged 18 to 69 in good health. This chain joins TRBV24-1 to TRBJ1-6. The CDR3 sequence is CATSDSTGSYNSPLHF.